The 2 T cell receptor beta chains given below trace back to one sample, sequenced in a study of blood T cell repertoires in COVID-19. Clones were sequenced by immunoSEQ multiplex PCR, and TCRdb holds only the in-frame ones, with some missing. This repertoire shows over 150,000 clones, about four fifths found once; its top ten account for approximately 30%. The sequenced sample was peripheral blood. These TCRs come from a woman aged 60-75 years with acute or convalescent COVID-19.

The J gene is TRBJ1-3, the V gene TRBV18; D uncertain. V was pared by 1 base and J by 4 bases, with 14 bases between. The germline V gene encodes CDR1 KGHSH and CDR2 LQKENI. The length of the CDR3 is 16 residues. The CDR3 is CASSPQAAVEGNTIYF. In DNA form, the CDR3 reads TGTGCCAGCTCACCACAGGCAGCCGTGGAGGGAAACACCATATATTTT.

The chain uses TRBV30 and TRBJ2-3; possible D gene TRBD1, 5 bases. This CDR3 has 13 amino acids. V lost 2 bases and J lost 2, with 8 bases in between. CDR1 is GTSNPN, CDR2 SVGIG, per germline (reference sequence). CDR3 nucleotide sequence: TGTGCCTGGAGTCAGGGTCACACAGATACGCAGTATTTT. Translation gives CAWSQGHTDTQYF.